This T cell receptor (beta chain) was profiled in a study of T cells in Graves' hyperthyroidism and ophthalmopathy. Study-wide findings and caveats: Peripheral blood also featured most of the thyroid clonotypes expanded above 0.001.

Authors of the study amplified TCR beta CDR3 regions from RNA transcripts. A set of HTBI primers served as the primers for a first-round RT-PCR of the TCR CDR3. MiXCR, applied by TCRdb to the multiplex PCR reads, yields one record per CDR3 protein. Here the sample spans around 760,000 distinct CDR3 sequences, roughly a third being singletons. Germline trimming cut 3 bases from V and 5 bases from J; bases unmatched to any gene: 11. CDR3 length: 15 amino acids. Germline CDR1 and CDR2: DFQATT and SNEGSKA (reference sequence). With respect to this clonotype: Its antigen remains unknown.

Absent ophthalmopathy progression within 18 months defined stable Graves' hyperthyroidism. The chain links TRBV20-1 to TRBJ1-2, with 8 bases aligning to TRBD1. The TCR comes from a middle-aged woman with Graves' hyperthyroidism. The sample consisted of blood. Here the CDR3 DNA reads TGCAGTGCTAGTAATTTCCAGGGGGCCGAATATGGCTACACCTTC. It codes for CSASNFQGAEYGYTF.